The 24 T cell receptor beta chains below come from one sample, sequenced in a study of blood T cell repertoires in COVID-19. TCRdb's copy holds only in-frame clones and misses some; the assay was immunoSEQ multiplex PCR. The sample has around 340,000 clones; 83% are singletons. Sequenced material: peripheral blood. These receptors were collected from a man aged 25-45 years with active or convalescent COVID-19.

A remark on this clone: The conserved phenylalanine or tryptophan normally closing the CDR3 is absent here, so this likely arose from a read error. No DNA is shown, since the ends of the CDR3 on it are uncertain; the CDR3 is the one TCRdb lists. This rearrangement joins TRBV6-5 to TRBJ2-7; TRBD1 is the table's D call, not checked against the DNA. Germline V CDR1 and CDR2: MNHEY, SVGAGI. The CDR3 is 10 residues long, counting both termini. CDR3 sequence reads: CASITGTEKS.

This clone was seen only once. The rearrangement links TRBV28 to TRBJ1-1; D perhaps matches TRBD1 (6 bases). CDR3 length: 12 amino acids. The germline gives CDR1 MDHEN, CDR2 SYDVKM. The V end was cut by 3 bases, the J end by 10 bases, with 12 bases between. CDR3 DNA: TGTGCCAGCAGTTTCTGGGGGCCCTCAGCTTTCTTT. This translates into CASSFWGPSAFF.

V and J are TRBV5-1 and TRBJ2-7; TRBD1 aligns across 7 bases. The trim removed 4 bases at V and 4 bases at J, leaving 8 bases unmatched. Germline V gene sequence: CDR1 SGHRS, CDR2 YFSETQ. The length of the CDR3 is 14 residues. As DNA, the CDR3 is TGCGCCAGCAGCCAAGACAGGGAGAAGTACGAGCAGTACTTC. This sequence encodes CASSQDREKYEQYF.

With regard to this clone: Other DNA sequences in the same sample also yield this CDR3. This chain joins TRBV13 and TRBJ2-1; D call uncertain. CDR3 length: 12 residues. The germline V and J ends were trimmed by 5 bases and 8 bases, with 10 bases remaining between them. Germline V gene data show CDR1 as PRHDT and CDR2 as FYEKMQ (reference sequence). The CDR3 DNA sequence: TGTGCCAGCAGCCCCGCAGTTGATGAGCAGTTCTTC. It encodes CASSPAVDEQFF. The full variable domain, its missing parts supplied by reference TRBV13 and TRBJ2-1, is AAGVIQSPRHLIKEKRETATLKCYPIPRHDTVYWYQQGPGQDPQFLISFYEKMQSDKGSIPDRFSAQQFSDYHSELNMSSLELGDSALYFCASSPAVDEQFFGPGTRLTVL.

This clone was picked up a small number of times. The sample carries other DNA sequences with the same CDR3. The chain recombines TRBV6-5 with TRBJ2-1, with 11 bases matching TRBD1. Trimming took 5 bases from V and 6 from J; bases not matched to a gene: 6. Germline V gene data show CDR1 as MNHEY and CDR2 as SVGAGI. The CDR3 is made up of 15 amino acids. The CDR3 reads CASSRTGTGGNEQFF. In nucleotides, the CDR3 is TGTGCCAGCAGTCGAACCGGGACAGGGGGCAATGAGCAGTTCTTC.

V is TRBV2 and J is TRBJ2-7; 8 nucleotides agree with TRBD1. The germline V gene encodes CDR1 SNHLY and CDR2 FYNNEI. The CDR3 totals 12 residues. After removal of 7 bases from V and 4 bases from J, the junction contained 3 bases not matched to a gene. The DNA for the CDR3 is TGTGCCAGCAATACAGGGGGGTACGAGCAGTACTTC. Its protein product is CASNTGGYEQYF. Based on the CDR3 plus reference TRBV2 and TRBJ2-7, the full variable domain is EPEVTQTPSHQVTQMGQEVILRCVPISNHLYFYWYRQILGQKVEFLVSFYNNEISEKSEIFDDQFSVERPDGSNFTLKIRSTKLEDSAMYFCASNTGGYEQYFGPGTRLTVT.

The chain couples TRBV28 to TRBJ2-7; 8 bases map to TRBD1. Germline assignment: CDR1 MDHEN and CDR2 SYDVKM. V was pared by 2 bases and J by 2 bases, with 5 bases of the junction left unmatched. CDR3 length equals 15 residues. In DNA, the CDR3 is TGTGCCAGCAGTTTAAACTTCAGGGGGCCCTACGAGCAGTACTTC. Translated: CASSLNFRGPYEQYF.

The V and J genes are TRBV28 and TRBJ2-2; D remains ambiguous. Germline CDR1 and CDR2: MDHEN and SYDVKM. V was cut by 3 bases and J by 0 bases, with 17 bases left in between. The CDR3 has 18 residues. The CDR3 DNA reads as TGTGCCAGCAGTTTTCTGGGTTTCGGCGGAGCGAACACCGGGGAGCTGTTTTTT. As protein: CASSFLGFGGANTGELFF.

J is TRBJ1-2 and V is TRBV6-6; D perhaps matches TRBD1 (5 bases). V was cut by 7 bases and J by 2 bases, with 11 bases left in between. The CDR3 runs 13 residues. In germline, CDR1 is MNHNY, CDR2 SVGAGI (reference sequence). CDR3 sequence reads: CASILGVNYGYTF. The CDR3 region has the DNA TGTGCCAGCATTTTAGGGGTAAACTATGGCTACACCTTC.

The chain carries TRBV27 and TRBJ2-1, with a tentative D call TRBD1 (6 bases). With 3 bases removed from V and 8 bases from J, the gap between germline ends came to 14 bases. Germline V lookup: CDR1 MNHEY, CDR2 SMNVEV (reference sequence). This CDR3 is built from 14 residues. In DNA form, the CDR3 reads TGTGCCAGCAGTTTTAGGACAGCCATAGATGAGCAGTTCTTC. This sequence encodes CASSFRTAIDEQFF.

This clone has a single count. The chain is built from TRBV27 and TRBJ2-7, with D perhaps matching TRBD1 (5 bases). The CDR3 has 13 amino acids. Per germline, CDR1 MNHEY and CDR2 SMNVEV (reference sequence). V was clipped by 6 bases and J by 3 bases, with 12 bases between them. In nucleotides, the CDR3 is TGTGCCAGCAGCCTAGGGGCGAGCTACGAGCAGTACTTC. Its protein is CASSLGASYEQYF.

The gene calls are TRBV11-2 and TRBJ2-1, with D possibly TRBD1 on 5 matching bases. Between the trimmed V and J ends, which lost 0 bases and 8 bases, there was a span of 11 bases. CDR3 size: 14 residues. The germline CDR1 and CDR2 sequences are SGHAT and FQNNGV. Here the CDR3 reads CASSLDRVRDEQFF. CDR3 bases: TGTGCCAGCAGCTTAGACAGGGTACGGGATGAGCAGTTCTTC.

This chain connects TRBV4-3 to TRBJ1-2, with D tentatively TRBD1 (5 bases). V gave up 5 bases and J gave up 7 bases, with 20 bases separating them. This CDR3 has 15 amino acids. CDR1 and CDR2 (germline): LGHNA, YSLEER. CDR3 loop: CASSEGVSRLAGYTF. The CDR3 DNA sequence: TGCGCCAGCAGCGAAGGGGTCAGCAGGTTGGCTGGCTACACCTTC.

This chain connects TRBV4-1 to TRBJ2-7; D possibly corresponds to TRBD2 (6 bases). Germline values: CDR1 MGHRA, CDR2 YSYEKL. V was pared by 0 bases and J by 6 bases, with 15 bases between. This CDR3 contains 15 residues. CDR3 bases: TGCGCCAGCAGCCAAGAAGGGACTGGGACCCTCGAGCAGTACTTC. It encodes CASSQEGTGTLEQYF.

The gene calls are TRBV7-6 and TRBJ1-2, with TRBD1 matching over 12 bases. With V trimmed by 6 bases and J by 3 bases, 11 bases remained unmatched. Germline lookup yields CDR1 SGHVS and CDR2 FNYEAQ. The CDR3 sequence is 17 residues long. The CDR3 protein is CASSPGGTGGLDYGYTF. DNA for the CDR3: TGTGCCAGCAGTCCCGGAGGGACAGGGGGCTTGGACTATGGCTACACCTTC.

The chain recombines TRBV7-3 with TRBJ2-1; no clear D. The germline V and J ends were trimmed by 2 bases and 7 bases, with 12 bases remaining between them. This CDR3 has 14 amino acids. CDR1 and CDR2 from the germline V gene are SGHTA and FQGTGA. In nucleotides, the CDR3 is TGTGCCAGCAGCTTACAGCCGGGTGCGAATGAGCAGTTCTTC. As protein: CASSLQPGANEQFF.

The rearrangement links TRBV28 to TRBJ1-1, with 7 nucleotides matching TRBD1. Trimming removed 1 base from V and 6 bases from J; junction bases left unmatched: 2. The CDR3 sequence is 13 residues long. Looked up from germline, CDR1 is MDHEN and CDR2 is SYDVKM. In nucleotides, the CDR3 is TGTGCCAGCAGTTTATACGGGACAGCTGAAGCTTTCTTT. This sequence encodes CASSLYGTAEAFF.

The chain employs TRBV19 and TRBJ2-2; 9 bases match TRBD2. CDR1 and CDR2 (germline): LNHDA, SQIVND (reference sequence). Germline trimming cut 5 bases from V and 1 base from J; bases unmatched to any gene: 5. CDR3 length: 16 residues. The CDR3 bases are TGTGCCAGTAGTCGCGGGGGGGCCTGGAACACCGGGGAGCTGTTTTTT. Its translation is CASSRGGAWNTGELFF. Complete variable domain (other parts from reference TRBV19 and TRBJ2-2): DGGITQSPKYLFRKEGQNVTLSCEQNLNHDAMYWYRQDPGQGLRLIYYSQIVNDFQKGDIAEGYSVSREKKESFPLTVTSAQKNPTAFYLCASSRGGAWNTGELFFGEGSRLTVL.

This chain connects TRBV9 to TRBJ2-1; TRBD2 matches 10 bases. The length of the CDR3 is 17 residues. Germline CDR1 reads SGDLS; CDR2 reads YYNGEE. After removal of 3 bases from V and 0 bases from J, the junction contained 6 bases not matched to a gene. For the CDR3, the DNA is TGTGCCAGCAGCGCTAGCGGGAGTGAAAACTCCTACAATGAGCAGTTCTTC. It yields the protein CASSASGSENSYNEQFF.

This clone was counted only a few times. The chain combines TRBV9 with TRBJ2-3; 7 bases are a match to TRBD1. Germline CDR1 SGDLS, CDR2 YYNGEE. The CDR3 length is 14 residues. V was pared by 4 bases and J by 4 bases, with 6 bases of the junction left unmatched. CDR3 region: CASSRWDSADTQYF. CDR3 sequence (DNA): TGTGCCAGCAGCCGGTGGGACAGTGCAGATACGCAGTATTTT.

This chain connects TRBV9 to TRBJ2-2, with 8 bases fitting TRBD1. The CDR3 contains 16 residues. The V segment lost 3 bases and the J segment 0 bases; nucleotides outside the gene matches: 4. CDR1 is SGDLS, CDR2 YYNGEE, per germline. CDR3 sequence reads: CASSDQGASNTGELFF. Here the CDR3 DNA reads TGTGCCAGCAGCGACCAGGGGGCCTCGAACACCGGGGAGCTGTTTTTT. Together with reference TRBV9 and TRBJ2-2, the CDR3 gives the full variable domain: DSGVTQTPKHLITATGQRVTLRCSPRSGDLSVYWYQQSLDQGLQFLIQYYNGEERAKGNILERFSAQQFPDLHSELNLSSLELGDSALYFCASSDQGASNTGELFFGEGSRLTVL.

The chain has TRBV30 and TRBJ2-2; maybe TRBD2 (6 bases). Looked up from germline, CDR1 is GTSNPN and CDR2 is SVGIG (reference sequence). Trimming removed 8 bases at V and 5 bases at J, with 12 bases between. The CDR3 has 12 residues. The CDR3 protein is CAGWGETGELFF. The CDR3 bases are TGTGCCGGCTGGGGGGAAACCGGGGAGCTGTTTTTT.

The CDR3 is CASSFWERGTEAFF. DNA of the CDR3: TGTGCCAGCAGCTTTTGGGAAAGGGGTACTGAAGCTTTCTTT. The J gene is TRBJ1-1, the V gene TRBV7-2; TRBD1 might be the D (5 bases). CDR1 is SGHTA, CDR2 FQGNSA, per germline. The CDR3 runs 14 residues. V was pared by 3 bases and J by 5 bases, with 13 bases between.

The chain is built from TRBV7-9 and TRBJ1-1; 12 positions agree with TRBD1. Germline V gene sequence: CDR1 SEHNR, CDR2 FQNEAQ (reference sequence). The CDR3 contains 17 residues. V shed 5 bases and J 4 bases; nucleotides not matched to a gene: 11. The CDR3 protein is CASSPHSGTGGGTEAFF. The CDR3 nucleotides are TGTGCCAGCAGCCCGCACTCCGGGACAGGGGGCGGCACTGAAGCTTTCTTT.